This T cell receptor beta chain was captured by sequencing in a study of Tregs in tolerant kidney transplant recipients. Study outcomes and limitations: Biological reproducibility was not directly addressed, but technical replication error appeared minimal. Validation in larger populations is needed because few patients were studied.

The germline V gene encodes CDR1 SGHVS and CDR2 FNYEAQ. This CDR3 has 13 amino acids. V lost 6 bases and J 8 bases, leaving 14 bases between the germline ends. TCRdb's table, derived via immunoSEQ multiplex PCR, lists solely in-frame clones and lacks some. The sample has around 16,000 clones, around nine tenths seen once. Remarks on this clone: Its target is not known.

Unstimulated Tregs (CD4+CD25+CD127-) and CD4+CD25- non-Tregs were sorted from PBMCs. This sequence joins TRBV7-6 and TRBJ2-1, with D possibly TRBD1 on 5 matching bases. The sequence was obtained from a human donor in good health. The material sequenced was CD8+ T cells from blood. DNA of the CDR3: TGTGCCAGCAGGGCGAGGTGGGGCGATGAGCAGTTCTTC. The encoded protein is CASRARWGDEQFF.